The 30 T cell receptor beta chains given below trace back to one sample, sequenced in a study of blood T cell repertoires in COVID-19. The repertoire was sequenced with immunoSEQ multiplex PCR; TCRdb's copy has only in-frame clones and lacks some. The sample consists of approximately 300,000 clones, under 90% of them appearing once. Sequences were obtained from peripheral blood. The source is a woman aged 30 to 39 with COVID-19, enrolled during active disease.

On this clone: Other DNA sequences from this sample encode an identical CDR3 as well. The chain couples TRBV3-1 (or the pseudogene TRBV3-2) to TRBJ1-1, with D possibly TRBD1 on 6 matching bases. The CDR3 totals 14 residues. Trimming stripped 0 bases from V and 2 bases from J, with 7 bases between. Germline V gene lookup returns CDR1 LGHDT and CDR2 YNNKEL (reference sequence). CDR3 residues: CASSQDRGNTEAFF. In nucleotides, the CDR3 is TGTGCCAGCAGCCAAGACAGGGGAAACACTGAAGCTTTCTTT.

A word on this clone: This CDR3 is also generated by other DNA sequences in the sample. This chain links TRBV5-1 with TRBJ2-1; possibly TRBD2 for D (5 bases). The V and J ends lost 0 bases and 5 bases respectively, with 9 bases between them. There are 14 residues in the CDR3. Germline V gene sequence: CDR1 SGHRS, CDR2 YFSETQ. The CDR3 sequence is CASSLGSGNNEQFF. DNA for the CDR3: TGCGCCAGCAGCTTGGGAAGCGGAAACAATGAGCAGTTCTTC.

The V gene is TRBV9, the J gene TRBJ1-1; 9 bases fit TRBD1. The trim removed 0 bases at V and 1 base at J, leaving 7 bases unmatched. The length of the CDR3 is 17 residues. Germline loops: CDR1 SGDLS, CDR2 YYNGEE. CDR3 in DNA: TGTGCCAGCAGCGTAGTAGGACAGGGGATCGGGAACACTGAAGCTTTCTTT. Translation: CASSVVGQGIGNTEAFF.

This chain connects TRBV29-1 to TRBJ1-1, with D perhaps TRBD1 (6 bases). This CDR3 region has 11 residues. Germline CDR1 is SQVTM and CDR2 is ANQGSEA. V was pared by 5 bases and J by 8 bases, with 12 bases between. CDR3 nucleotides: TGCAGCGTTTGGGACATGCAAGAAGCTTTCTTT. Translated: CSVWDMQEAFF.

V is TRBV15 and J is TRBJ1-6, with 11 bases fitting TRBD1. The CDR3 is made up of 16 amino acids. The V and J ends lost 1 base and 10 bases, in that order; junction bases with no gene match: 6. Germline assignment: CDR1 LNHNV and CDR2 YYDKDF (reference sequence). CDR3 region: CATSRGRGQGGSPLHF. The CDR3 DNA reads TGTGCCACCAGCAGAGGAAGGGGACAGGGGGGATCACCCCTCCACTTT. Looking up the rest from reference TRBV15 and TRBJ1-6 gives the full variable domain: DAMVIQNPRYQVTQFGKPVTLSCSQTLNHNVMYWYQQKSSQAPKLLFHYYDKDFNNEADTPDNFQSRRPNTSFCFLDIRSPGLGDTAMYLCATSRGRGQGGSPLHFGNGTRLTVT.

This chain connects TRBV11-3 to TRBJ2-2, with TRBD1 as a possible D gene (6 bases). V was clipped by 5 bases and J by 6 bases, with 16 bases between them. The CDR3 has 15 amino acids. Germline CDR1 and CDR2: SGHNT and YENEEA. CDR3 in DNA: TGTGCCAGCAGCCCGTGGGCAGGGGTCGCCGGGGAGCTGTTTTTT. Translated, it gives CASSPWAGVAGELFF. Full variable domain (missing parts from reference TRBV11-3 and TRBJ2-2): EAGVVQSPRYKIIEKKQPVAFWCNPISGHNTLYWYLQNLGQGPELLIRYENEEAVDDSQLPKDRFSAERLKGVDSTLKIQPAELGDSAVYLCASSPWAGVAGELFFGEGSRLTVL.

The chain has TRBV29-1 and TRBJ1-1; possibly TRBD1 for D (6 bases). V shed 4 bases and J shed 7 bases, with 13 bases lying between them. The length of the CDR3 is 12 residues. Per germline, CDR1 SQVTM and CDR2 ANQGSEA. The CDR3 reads CSVVWDIGEAFF. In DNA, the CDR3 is TGCAGCGTTGTTTGGGACATAGGTGAAGCTTTCTTT.

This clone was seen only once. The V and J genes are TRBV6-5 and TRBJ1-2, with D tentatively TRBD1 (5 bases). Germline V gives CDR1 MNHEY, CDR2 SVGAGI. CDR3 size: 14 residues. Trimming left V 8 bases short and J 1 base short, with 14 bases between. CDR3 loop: CASLRGTINYGYTF. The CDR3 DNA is TGTGCCAGCCTTAGGGGCACGATTAACTATGGCTACACCTTC.

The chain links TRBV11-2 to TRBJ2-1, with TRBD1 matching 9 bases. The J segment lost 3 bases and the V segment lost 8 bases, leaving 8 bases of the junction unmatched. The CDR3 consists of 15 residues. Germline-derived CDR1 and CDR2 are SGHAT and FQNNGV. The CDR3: CASGPPGQGYNEQFF. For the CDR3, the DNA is TGTGCCAGCGGACCTCCGGGACAGGGCTACAATGAGCAGTTCTTC.

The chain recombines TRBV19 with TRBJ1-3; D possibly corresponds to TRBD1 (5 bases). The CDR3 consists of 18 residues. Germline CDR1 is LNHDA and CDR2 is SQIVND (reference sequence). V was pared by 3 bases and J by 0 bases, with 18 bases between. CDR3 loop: CASSIGRGGPLSGNTIYF. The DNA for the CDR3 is TGTGCCAGTAGTATTGGGAGGGGCGGTCCTCTCTCTGGAAACACCATATATTTT.

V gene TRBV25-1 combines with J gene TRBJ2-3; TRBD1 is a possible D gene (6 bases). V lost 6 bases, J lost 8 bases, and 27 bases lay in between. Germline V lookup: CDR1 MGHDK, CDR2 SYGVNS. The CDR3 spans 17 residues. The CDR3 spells CASRPPLSTGLRRTQYF. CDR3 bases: TGTGCCAGCAGACCCCCCCTTTCCACAGGGCTAAGGCGTACGCAGTATTTT.

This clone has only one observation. CDR3 sequence (DNA): TGTGCCAGCAACGACCCAGGAGGCTTTCCCTATGGCTACACCTTC. Residues: CASNDPGGFPYGYTF. The chain employs TRBV28 and TRBJ1-2; D remains unclear. The CDR3 extends over 15 amino acids. With 7 bases removed from V and 4 bases from J, the gap between germline ends came to 19 bases. Germline lookup yields CDR1 MDHEN and CDR2 SYDVKM.

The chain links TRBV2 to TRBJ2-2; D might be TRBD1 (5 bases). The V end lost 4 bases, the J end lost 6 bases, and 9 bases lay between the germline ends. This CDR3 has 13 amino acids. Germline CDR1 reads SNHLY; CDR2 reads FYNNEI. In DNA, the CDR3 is TGTGCCAGCAGTGGAGAAGGGGCCGGGGAGCTGTTTTTT. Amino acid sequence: CASSGEGAGELFF.

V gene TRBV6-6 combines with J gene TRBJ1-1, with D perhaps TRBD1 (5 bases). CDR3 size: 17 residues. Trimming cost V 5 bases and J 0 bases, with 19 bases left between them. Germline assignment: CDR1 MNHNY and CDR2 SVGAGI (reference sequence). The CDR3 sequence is CASSPNYLQDLNTEAFF. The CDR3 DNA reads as TGTGCCAGCAGTCCCAATTACTTACAGGACCTGAACACTGAAGCTTTCTTT.

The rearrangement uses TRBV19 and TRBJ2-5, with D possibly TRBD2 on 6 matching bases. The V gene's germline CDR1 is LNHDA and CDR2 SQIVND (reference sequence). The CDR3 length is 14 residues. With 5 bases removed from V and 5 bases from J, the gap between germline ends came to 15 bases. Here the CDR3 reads CASSSTTAGETQYF. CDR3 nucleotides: TGTGCCAGTAGTTCTACGACTGCGGGGGAGACCCAGTACTTC.

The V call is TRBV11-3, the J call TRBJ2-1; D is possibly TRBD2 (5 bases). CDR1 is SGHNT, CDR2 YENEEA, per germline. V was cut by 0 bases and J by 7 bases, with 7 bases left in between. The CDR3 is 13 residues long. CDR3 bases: TGTGCCAGCAGCTTAGATACGGGGAATGAGCAGTTCTTC. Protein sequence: CASSLDTGNEQFF. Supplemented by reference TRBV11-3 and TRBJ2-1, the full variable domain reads EAGVVQSPRYKIIEKKQPVAFWCNPISGHNTLYWYLQNLGQGPELLIRYENEEAVDDSQLPKDRFSAERLKGVDSTLKIQPAELGDSAVYLCASSLDTGNEQFFGPGTRLTVL.

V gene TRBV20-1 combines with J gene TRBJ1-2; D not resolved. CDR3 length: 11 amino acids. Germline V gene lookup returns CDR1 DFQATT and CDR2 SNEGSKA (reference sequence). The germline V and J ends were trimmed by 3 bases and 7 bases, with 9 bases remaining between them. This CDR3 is CSAREMGGYTF. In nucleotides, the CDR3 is TGCAGTGCTAGGGAGATGGGTGGCTACACCTTC.

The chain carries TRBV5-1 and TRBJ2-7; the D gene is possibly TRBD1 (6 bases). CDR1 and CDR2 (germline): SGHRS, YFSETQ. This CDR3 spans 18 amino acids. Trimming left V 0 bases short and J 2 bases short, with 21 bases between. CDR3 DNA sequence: TGCGCCAGCAGCTTGGCACCAACAGGGCCCCAGGGGACCTACGAGCAGTACTTC. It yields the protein CASSLAPTGPQGTYEQYF. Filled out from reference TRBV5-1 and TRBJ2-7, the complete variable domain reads KAGVTQTPRYLIKTRGQQVTLSCSPISGHRSVSWYQQTPGQGLQFLFEYFSETQRNKGNFPGRFSGRQFSNSRSEMNVSTLELGDSALYLCASSLAPTGPQGTYEQYFGPGTRLTVT.

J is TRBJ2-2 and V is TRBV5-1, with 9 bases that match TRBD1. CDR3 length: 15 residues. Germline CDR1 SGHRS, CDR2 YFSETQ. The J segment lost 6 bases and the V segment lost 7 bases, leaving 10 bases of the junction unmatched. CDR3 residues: CASSTGGDLAGELFF. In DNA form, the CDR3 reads TGCGCCAGCTCGACAGGGGGTGATCTCGCCGGGGAGCTGTTTTTT.

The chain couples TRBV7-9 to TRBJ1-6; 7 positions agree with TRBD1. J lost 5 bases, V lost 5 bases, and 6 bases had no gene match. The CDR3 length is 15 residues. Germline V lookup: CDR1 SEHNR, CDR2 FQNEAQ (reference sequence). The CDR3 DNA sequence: TGTGCCAGCAGCGAGACAGGGAATCATAATTCACCCCTCCACTTT. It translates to CASSETGNHNSPLHF.

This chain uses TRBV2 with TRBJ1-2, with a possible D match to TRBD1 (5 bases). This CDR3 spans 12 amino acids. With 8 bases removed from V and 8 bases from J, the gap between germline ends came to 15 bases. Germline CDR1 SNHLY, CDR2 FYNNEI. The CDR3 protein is CASVQGIQGYTF. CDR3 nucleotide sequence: TGTGCCAGCGTCCAGGGAATCCAGGGCTACACCTTC.

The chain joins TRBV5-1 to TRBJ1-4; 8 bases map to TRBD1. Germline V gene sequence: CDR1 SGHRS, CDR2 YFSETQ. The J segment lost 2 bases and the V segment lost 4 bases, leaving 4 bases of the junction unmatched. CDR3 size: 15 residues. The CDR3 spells CASSKGQGTNEKLFF. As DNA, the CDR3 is TGCGCCAGCAGCAAAGGACAGGGCACTAATGAAAAACTGTTTTTT.

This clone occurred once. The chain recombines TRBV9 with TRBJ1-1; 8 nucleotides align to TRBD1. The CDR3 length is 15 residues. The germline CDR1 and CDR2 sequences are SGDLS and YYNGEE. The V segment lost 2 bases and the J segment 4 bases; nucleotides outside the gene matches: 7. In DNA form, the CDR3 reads TGTGCCAGCAGCGTCCGACAGGGGTGGGGCACTGAAGCTTTCTTT. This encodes CASSVRQGWGTEAFF.

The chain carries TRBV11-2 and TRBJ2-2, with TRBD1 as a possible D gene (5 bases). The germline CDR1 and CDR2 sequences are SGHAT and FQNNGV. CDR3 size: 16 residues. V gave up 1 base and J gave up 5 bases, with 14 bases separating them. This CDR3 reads CASSLVGQGGTGELFF. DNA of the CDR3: TGTGCCAGCAGCTTAGTCGGGCAGGGTGGAACCGGGGAGCTGTTTTTT.

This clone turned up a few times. CDR3 protein: CASSFEGTGNSPLHF. CDR3 bases: TGTGCCAGCAGCTTTGAGGGGACAGGCAATTCACCCCTCCACTTT. V is TRBV5-4 and J is TRBJ1-6, with 8 bases aligning to TRBD1. The trim removed 2 bases at V and 7 bases at J, leaving 5 bases unmatched. The CDR3 contains 15 residues. CDR1 is SGHNT, CDR2 YYREEE, per germline (reference sequence).

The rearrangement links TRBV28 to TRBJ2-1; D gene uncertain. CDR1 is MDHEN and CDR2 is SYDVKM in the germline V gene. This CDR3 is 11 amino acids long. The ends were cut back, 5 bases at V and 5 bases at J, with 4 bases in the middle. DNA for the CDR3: TGTGCCAGCAGTCAGAACAATGAGCAGTTCTTC. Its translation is CASSQNNEQFF.

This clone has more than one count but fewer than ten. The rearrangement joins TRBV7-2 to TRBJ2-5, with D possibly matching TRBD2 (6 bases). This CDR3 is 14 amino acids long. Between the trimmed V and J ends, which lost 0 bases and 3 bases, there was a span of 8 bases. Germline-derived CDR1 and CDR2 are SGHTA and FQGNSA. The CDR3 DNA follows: TGTGCCAGCAGCTTAGCGGGGGGAAAAGAGACCCAGTACTTC. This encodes CASSLAGGKETQYF.

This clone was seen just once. DNA of the CDR3: TGTGCCAGCAGTTACGGGACAGGGGGGAATGAAAAACTGTTTTTT. Translating it yields CASSYGTGGNEKLFF. The V call is TRBV6-5, the J call TRBJ1-4, with 11 bases identical to TRBD1. Losses at the gene ends were 2 bases for V and 5 bases for J; bases not matched to a gene: 1. The CDR3 length is 15 residues. CDR1 is MNHEY, CDR2 SVGAGI, per germline.

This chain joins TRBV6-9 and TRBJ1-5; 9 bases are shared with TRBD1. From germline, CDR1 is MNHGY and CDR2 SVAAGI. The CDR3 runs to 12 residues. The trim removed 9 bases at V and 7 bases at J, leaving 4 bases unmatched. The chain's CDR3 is CARRQGDQPQHF. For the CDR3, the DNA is TGTGCCAGGCGACAGGGGGACCAGCCCCAGCATTTT.

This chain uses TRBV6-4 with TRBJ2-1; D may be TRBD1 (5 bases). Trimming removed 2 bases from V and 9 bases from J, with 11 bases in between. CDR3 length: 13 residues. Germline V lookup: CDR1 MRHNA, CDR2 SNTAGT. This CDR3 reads CASSDEWGGEQFF. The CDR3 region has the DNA TGTGCCAGCAGTGACGAATGGGGCGGTGAGCAGTTCTTC.